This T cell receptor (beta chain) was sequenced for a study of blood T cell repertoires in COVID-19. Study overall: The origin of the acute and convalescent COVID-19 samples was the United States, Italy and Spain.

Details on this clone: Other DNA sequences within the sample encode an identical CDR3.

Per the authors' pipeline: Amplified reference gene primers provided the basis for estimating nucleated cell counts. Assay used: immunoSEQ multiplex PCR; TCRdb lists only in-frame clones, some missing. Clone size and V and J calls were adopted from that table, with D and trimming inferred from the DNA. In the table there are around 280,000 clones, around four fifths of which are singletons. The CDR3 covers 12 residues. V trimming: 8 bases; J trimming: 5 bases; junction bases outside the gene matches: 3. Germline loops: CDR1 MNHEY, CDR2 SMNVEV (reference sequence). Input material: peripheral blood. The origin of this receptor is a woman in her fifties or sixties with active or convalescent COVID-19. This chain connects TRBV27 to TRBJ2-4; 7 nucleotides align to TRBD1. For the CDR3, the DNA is TGTGCCAGCTCCGGGACAGAAAACATTCAGTACTTC. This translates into CASSGTENIQYF.